These 29 T cell receptor beta chains originate from one sample sequenced in a study of blood T cell repertoires in COVID-19. Generated by immunoSEQ multiplex PCR, the TCRdb table keeps only in-frame clones and is missing some. The sample holds about 150,000 clones, more than 70% seen once. The sample comprised peripheral blood. These receptors all stem from a woman aged 80 or older with active or convalescent COVID-19.

The chain couples TRBV27 to TRBJ1-1, with D unclear. The CDR3 covers 15 residues. The V and J ends lost 6 bases and 6 bases respectively, with 20 bases between them. Germline CDR1 is MNHEY and CDR2 is SMNVEV (reference sequence). The CDR3 sequence: CASRPDLVWSAEAFF. DNA for the CDR3: TGTGCCAGCAGACCCGACCTCGTTTGGAGCGCTGAAGCTTTCTTT.

The DNA for the CDR3 is TGTGCCAGCAGTGCCCCGACAGGTGCGCGTCAGCCCCAGCATTTT. This gives the protein CASSAPTGARQPQHF. This chain links TRBV28 with TRBJ1-5; perhaps TRBD1 as D (6 bases). The V gene's germline CDR1 is MDHEN and CDR2 SYDVKM. Trimming took off 5 bases at V and 6 bases at J, with 17 bases between the two ends. CDR3 size: 15 residues.

This chain joins TRBV7-2 and TRBJ2-5, with TRBD2 matching 7 bases. Germline lookup yields CDR1 SGHTA and CDR2 FQGNSA. The CDR3 sequence is 14 residues long. J lost 5 bases, V lost 5 bases, and 8 bases had no gene match. In DNA form, the CDR3 reads TGTGCCAGCAGCCGCAGACTAGCCCCGGAGACCCAGTACTTC. Protein sequence: CASSRRLAPETQYF.

The chain joins TRBV18 to TRBJ2-7; D remains unclear. There are 15 residues in the CDR3. Per the germline V gene, CDR1 is KGHSH and CDR2 is LQKENI. V was cut by 4 bases and J by 4 bases, with 17 bases left in between. In nucleotides, the CDR3 is TGTGCCAGCTCACATAACCCCGGCGCGACATACGAGCAGTACTTC. Its protein product is CASSHNPGATYEQYF.

The chain couples TRBV28 to TRBJ2-1; D is unresolved. Trimming took off 7 bases at V and 1 base at J, with 2 bases between the two ends. Germline V gives CDR1 MDHEN, CDR2 SYDVKM. The CDR3 is 11 amino acids. The CDR3 spells CASISYNEQFF. The CDR3 coding sequence is TGTGCCAGCATATCCTACAATGAGCAGTTCTTC.

The V gene is TRBV6-5, the J gene TRBJ1-1, with TRBD1 matching 9 bases. The CDR3 runs to 13 residues. Germline V gene lookup returns CDR1 MNHEY and CDR2 SVGAGI. Unmatched junction bases numbered 3, after V lost 6 bases and J lost 4 bases. In DNA form, the CDR3 reads TGTGCCAGCAGGGACAGGGGATTCACTGAAGCTTTCTTT. As protein: CASRDRGFTEAFF.

The V call is TRBV5-6, the J call TRBJ2-1; tentative D call: TRBD1 (5 bases). Germline V gives CDR1 SGHDT, CDR2 YYEEEE. Between the trimmed V and J ends, which lost 4 bases and 8 bases, there was a span of 25 bases. CDR3 length equals 17 residues. This chain's CDR3 is CASSPAGWAPQADEQFF. The DNA of the CDR3 is TGTGCCAGCAGCCCTGCTGGGTGGGCTCCACAGGCCGATGAGCAGTTCTTC. The full variable domain, with the rest looked up from reference TRBV5-6 and TRBJ2-1, is DAGVTQSPTHLIKTRGQQVTLRCSPKSGHDTVSWYQQALGQGPQFIFQYYEEEERQRGNFPDRFSGHQFPNYSSELNVNALLLGDSALYLCASSPAGWAPQADEQFFGPGTRLTVL.

This chain uses TRBV3-1 (or the pseudogene TRBV3-2) with TRBJ1-2; 10 nucleotides line up with TRBD1. Trimming cost V 2 bases and J 8 bases; bases outside gene matches: 11. The length of the CDR3 is 16 residues. From germline, CDR1 is LGHDT and CDR2 YNNKEL (reference sequence). The CDR3 region has the DNA TGTGCCAGCAGCCAAACACCGGGACAGGGGCCTTTGGGCTACACCTTC. This sequence encodes CASSQTPGQGPLGYTF.

The V and J genes are TRBV7-9 and TRBJ1-1; 9 nucleotides align to TRBD1. This CDR3 has 15 residues. V shed 5 bases and J 5 bases; nucleotides not matched to a gene: 9. Per the germline V gene, CDR1 is SEHNR and CDR2 is FQNEAQ (reference sequence). The CDR3 nucleotides are TGTGCCAGCAGCCCCCAGACAGGGGGGGGGACTGAAGCTTTCTTT. It is translated as CASSPQTGGGTEAFF.

A few counts support this clone. The chain uses TRBV2 and TRBJ2-2, with TRBD2 matching over 10 bases. CDR1 SNHLY and CDR2 FYNNEI come from the germline V gene. The CDR3 is 18 residues long. With V trimmed by 6 bases and J by 0 bases, 10 bases remained unmatched. CDR3 coding DNA: TGTGCCAGCAGGGGGGGACTAGCGCAGTTCGCGAACACCGGGGAGCTGTTTTTT. Translation: CASRGGLAQFANTGELFF. The variable domain in full, completed from reference TRBV2 and TRBJ2-2, reads EPEVTQTPSHQVTQMGQEVILRCVPISNHLYFYWYRQILGQKVEFLVSFYNNEISEKSEIFDDQFSVERPDGSNFTLKIRSTKLEDSAMYFCASRGGLAQFANTGELFFGEGSRLTVL.

This clone was found once. This chain joins TRBV5-1 and TRBJ2-4, with D perhaps matching TRBD2 (7 bases). The CDR3 consists of 15 residues. Per germline, CDR1 SGHRS and CDR2 YFSETQ. Trimming took 4 bases from V and 7 from J, leaving 18 bases between them. Written as DNA, the CDR3 is TGCGCCAGCAGCCCGCTAGCGAAGGGGGGGAACATTCAGTACTTC. It specifies CASSPLAKGGNIQYF.

The chain employs TRBV23-1 and TRBJ2-3, with D tentatively TRBD1 (5 bases). TRBV23-1 is an open reading frame, and its role is uncertain. Trimming pared 2 bases from V and 11 bases from J, leaving 20 bases between. The CDR3 is made up of 15 amino acids. CDR3 nucleotide sequence: TGCGCCAGCAGTCAAATCCCAGGGTTCGGCGCAGGGCAGTATTTT. Protein sequence: CASSQIPGFGAGQYF.

This chain uses TRBV28 with TRBJ2-7, with D possibly being TRBD2 (6 bases). CDR3 length: 13 amino acids. Trimming took 3 bases from V and 3 from J, leaving 9 bases between them. The germline V gene has CDR1 MDHEN and CDR2 SYDVKM. Written as DNA, the CDR3 is TGTGCCAGCAGTTTCCTAGCGCGCTACGAGCAGTACTTC. Translating gives CASSFLARYEQYF.

The chain couples TRBV10-2 to TRBJ2-1, with TRBD2 matching 7 bases. The trim removed 6 bases at V and 0 bases at J, leaving 2 bases unmatched. CDR3 length: 14 residues. The germline V gene has CDR1 WSHSY and CDR2 SAAADI. CDR3 loop: CASRGGGSYNEQFF. In DNA, the CDR3 is TGCGCCAGCAGAGGCGGGGGCTCCTACAATGAGCAGTTCTTC.

The chain links TRBV10-3 to TRBJ1-5, with D possibly matching TRBD1 (5 bases). The length of the CDR3 is 12 residues. The V end was cut by 7 bases, the J end by 3 bases, with 7 bases between. In germline, CDR1 is ENHRY, CDR2 SYGVKD. CDR3 protein: CAIKGDNQPQHF. In nucleotides, the CDR3 is TGTGCCATCAAAGGGGACAATCAGCCCCAGCATTTT.

Notes on this clone: Other nucleotide sequences from this sample produce the same CDR3. J is TRBJ1-1 and V is TRBV2; 9 bases line up with TRBD1. Per the germline V gene, CDR1 is SNHLY and CDR2 is FYNNEI. The CDR3 contains 13 residues. The trim removed 4 bases at V and 4 bases at J, leaving 1 base unmatched. The CDR3 region is CASSGQGGTEAFF. DNA for the CDR3: TGTGCCAGCAGTGGACAGGGGGGCACTGAAGCTTTCTTT.

The chain combines TRBV19 with TRBJ1-1; 7 bases are a match to TRBD1. Trimming took 3 bases from V and 5 from J; bases not matched to a gene: 12. The length of the CDR3 is 16 residues. The germline CDR1 and CDR2 sequences are LNHDA and SQIVND (reference sequence). CDR3 sequence: CASSIGPGGVRTEAFF. CDR3 DNA sequence: TGTGCCAGTAGTATCGGGCCAGGGGGAGTACGTACTGAAGCTTTCTTT.

V is TRBV19 and J is TRBJ2-3, with D perhaps TRBD2 (6 bases). The CDR3 runs 16 residues. V gave up 5 bases and J gave up 4 bases, with 19 bases separating them. Germline V lookup: CDR1 LNHDA, CDR2 SQIVND (reference sequence). CDR3 coding DNA: TGTGCCAGTAGTGACCCTACTAGCAAGAGCCCAGATACGCAGTATTTT. Translation: CASSDPTSKSPDTQYF.

V gene TRBV9 combines with J gene TRBJ1-4; D might be TRBD1 (6 bases). The germline V and J ends were trimmed by 4 bases and 3 bases, with 16 bases remaining between them. This CDR3 is built from 16 residues. Looked up from germline, CDR1 is SGDLS and CDR2 is YYNGEE. CDR3 in amino acids: CASSILTGGPNEKLFF. DNA of the CDR3: TGTGCCAGCAGCATCCTAACGGGGGGCCCTAATGAAAAACTGTTTTTT.

V is TRBV6-5 and J is TRBJ2-7; no definite D call. The germline V gene has CDR1 MNHEY and CDR2 SVGAGI. The V gene lost 7 bases and the J gene lost 6 bases, with 19 bases spanning the gap. The length of the CDR3 is 14 residues. The chain's CDR3 is CASIAAARSGEQYF. In DNA, the CDR3 is TGTGCCAGCATTGCGGCGGCAAGATCGGGCGAGCAGTACTTC.

The V gene is TRBV19, the J gene TRBJ2-3; TRBD2 matches at 9 bases. V was clipped by 4 bases and J by 5 bases; unmatched bases: 7. Per the germline V gene, CDR1 is LNHDA and CDR2 is SQIVND (reference sequence). The CDR3 is made up of 15 amino acids. This chain's CDR3 is CASSTPGAGGDTQYF. The CDR3, as DNA: TGTGCCAGTAGTACCCCCGGAGCGGGAGGAGATACGCAGTATTTT.

The chain is built from TRBV21-1 and TRBJ1-2; the table's D call of TRBD1 was not tested on the DNA. TRBV21-1 is a pseudogene. The CDR3 totals 15 residues. The CDR3 sequence: CASSTDRGNNYGYTF. The CDR3 DNA reads as TGTGCCAGCAGCACGGACAGGGGAAACAACTATGGCTACACCTTC.

This chain links TRBV27 with TRBJ1-2, with no clear D. This CDR3 contains 14 residues. Germline lookup yields CDR1 MNHEY and CDR2 SMNVEV (reference sequence). V was pared by 5 bases and J by 2 bases, with 12 bases between. The CDR3 coding sequence is TGTGCCAGCAGTCCAAGGCGGCTCAACTATGGCTACACCTTC. Protein product: CASSPRRLNYGYTF.

The J gene is TRBJ1-4, the V gene TRBV15; TRBD1 aligns across 9 bases. The CDR3 contains 15 residues. V was pared by 8 bases and J by 1 base, with 5 bases of the junction left unmatched. In germline, CDR1 is LNHNV, CDR2 YYDKDF (reference sequence). In DNA, the CDR3 is TGTGCCACCCGCACGGACAGGGGAACTAATGAAAAACTGTTTTTT. The encoded protein is CATRTDRGTNEKLFF.

The DNA for the CDR3 is TGCGCCAGCAGCTTGGGTCTTGGCGAGACCCAGTACTTC. This translates into CASSLGLGETQYF. The rearrangement links TRBV5-1 to TRBJ2-5; no firm D call. V was shortened by 0 bases and J by 5 bases, with 8 bases between the two germline ends. The germline V gene encodes CDR1 SGHRS and CDR2 YFSETQ. The CDR3 runs to 13 residues.

The CDR3, as DNA: TGTGCCAGCTCACCGAGGACATCTCCAGATACGCAGTATTTT. Protein: CASSPRTSPDTQYF. This chain uses TRBV18 with TRBJ2-3; maybe TRBD1 (5 bases). The CDR3 runs to 14 residues. The V end was cut by 3 bases, the J end by 4 bases, with 11 bases between. Germline V gene sequence: CDR1 KGHSH, CDR2 LQKENI.

The J gene is TRBJ2-1, the V gene TRBV7-2; D possibly corresponds to TRBD2 (5 bases). Per the germline V gene, CDR1 is SGHTA and CDR2 is FQGNSA. V lost 0 bases and J 0 bases, leaving 15 bases between the germline ends. The CDR3 has 18 amino acids. DNA of the CDR3: TGTGCCAGCAGCTTAGCCCGCCAGGCGGACTTCTCCTACAATGAGCAGTTCTTC. Amino acid sequence: CASSLARQADFSYNEQFF.

The rearrangement joins TRBV5-6 to TRBJ1-2, with 9 positions matching TRBD1. Germline CDR1 SGHDT, CDR2 YYEEEE. Trimming at V came to 2 bases and at J to 0 bases, leaving 5 bases not matched to a gene. This CDR3 spans 16 amino acids. DNA of the CDR3: TGTGCCAGCAGCTTCGGGACAGGGCGAGCTAACTATGGCTACACCTTC. This gives the protein CASSFGTGRANYGYTF.

This rearrangement joins TRBV6-1 to TRBJ1-1; 8 bases fit TRBD1. Germline CDR1 reads MNHNS; CDR2 reads SASEGT. The V segment lost 3 bases and the J segment 1 base; nucleotides outside the gene matches: 4. This CDR3 has 15 amino acids. The CDR3 reads CASSEQGAGNTEAFF. In DNA, the CDR3 is TGTGCCAGCAGTGAGCAGGGGGCTGGGAACACTGAAGCTTTCTTT.